This TCR beta chain was observed in a study of T cell clones after liver transplantation. On the study more broadly: Immunosuppression withdrawal was tried within 2 years after liver transplantation in this trial. Post-transplant blood was tracked for graft-donor-reactive T cell clones identified in a pre-transplant mixed lymphocyte reaction. Third-party-reactive TCRbeta sequences from pre-transplant mixed lymphocyte reactions served as antigen-independent comparators. Three of eight recipients were HCV-positive; others had non-autoimmune, non-viral indications.

TCRdb's table, derived via immunoSEQ multiplex PCR, lists solely in-frame clones and lacks some. The repertoire holds tens of thousands of clones, with over 90% as singletons. J lost 2 bases, V lost 7 bases, and 4 bases had no gene match. Germline values: CDR1 SNHLY, CDR2 FYNNEI. The CDR3 runs 13 residues. Sequencing used CD4+ T cells from blood, obtained around 25 months after liver transplant. J is TRBJ1-1 and V is TRBV2; 7 positions match TRBD1. This receptor was identified in a human patient who received a liver transplant. Some T cells may arise from the graft donor. The CDR3, as DNA: TGTGCCAGCAAGAGACAGGGCAACACTGAAGCTTTCTTT. Translated, it gives CASKRQGNTEAFF.